Listed below are T cell receptor beta chains from one sample, sequenced in a study of PD-1 blockade in classical Hodgkin lymphoma. Repertoires were generated with immunoSEQ multiplex PCR, while TCRdb's copy carries only in-frame clones and drops some. The table includes around 30,000 clones, 86% detected once. Sequencing used CD4+ T cells from blood, obtained before the fourth cycle of nivolumab. These receptors were collected from a human donor with classical Hodgkin lymphoma. Both conserved end residues are part of each CDR3. The D gene is left open where the match is weak. Clone size is given for some rows only: seen once, a few or many times, or a class if the clone is expanded.

D gene,J gene,clone size,CDR3 length,V gene,CDR3 protein
NA,TRBJ1-2,NA,14,TRBV5-6,CASSWDTLNYGYTF
TRBD2,TRBJ2-3,NA,15,TRBV5-1,CASGVGGGTTDTQYF
NA,TRBJ1-2,NA,17,TRBV28,CASRRFSGQGANYGYTF
NA,TRBJ2-7,NA,18,TRBV18,CASSLVRGDEFTTYEQYF
NA,TRBJ1-6,NA,13,TRBV6-5,CASSGKGVSPLHF
NA,TRBJ2-7,NA,14,TRBV6-1,CASSEGVGGYEQYF
NA,TRBJ2-3,NA,15,TRBV5-1,CASSLDSSRSDTQYF
NA,TRBJ2-1,NA,19,TRBV27,CASSLSGMVGDSRFNEQFF
NA,TRBJ2-3,NA,16,TRBV7-2,CASSAQGSILADTQYF
NA,TRBJ1-1,NA,16,TRBV27,CASSTGRGLRNTEAFF
NA,TRBJ1-1,NA,15,TRBV18,CASSPGAGVNTEAFF
NA,TRBJ2-3,NA,17,TRBV5-4,CASSLGTRPIGTDTQYF
TRBD1,TRBJ2-7,few,16,TRBV27,CASGRKTGSDSYEQYF
NA,TRBJ1-1,few,14,TRBV7-3,CASSLGQANTEAFF
TRBD1,TRBJ1-1,NA,16,TRBV7-2,CASSPGDSHMNTEAFF
NA,TRBJ2-3,NA,13,TRBV10-3,CAISEGGPNTQYF
NA,TRBJ1-3,NA,15,TRBV7-2,CASSLARLPGNTIYF
NA,TRBJ2-2,NA,14,TRBV2,CATRGGGNTGELFF